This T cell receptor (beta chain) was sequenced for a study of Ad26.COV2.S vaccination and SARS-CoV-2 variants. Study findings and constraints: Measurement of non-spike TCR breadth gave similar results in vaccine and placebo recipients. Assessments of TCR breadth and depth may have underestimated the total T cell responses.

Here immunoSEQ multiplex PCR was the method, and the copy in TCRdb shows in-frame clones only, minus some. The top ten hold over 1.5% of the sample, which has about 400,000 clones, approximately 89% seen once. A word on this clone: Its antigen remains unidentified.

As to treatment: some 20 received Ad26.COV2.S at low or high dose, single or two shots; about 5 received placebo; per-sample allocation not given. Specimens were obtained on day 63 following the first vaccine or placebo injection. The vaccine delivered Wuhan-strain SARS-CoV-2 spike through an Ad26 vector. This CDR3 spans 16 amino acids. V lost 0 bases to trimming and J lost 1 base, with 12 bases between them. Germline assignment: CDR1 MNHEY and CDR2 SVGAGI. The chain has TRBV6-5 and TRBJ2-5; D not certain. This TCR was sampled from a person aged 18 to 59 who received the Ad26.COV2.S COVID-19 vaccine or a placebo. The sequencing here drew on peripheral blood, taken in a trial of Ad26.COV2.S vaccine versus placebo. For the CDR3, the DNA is TGTGCCAGCAGTTACTCAGGTACCACTCGCCAAGAGACCCAGTACTTC. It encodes CASSYSGTTRQETQYF.